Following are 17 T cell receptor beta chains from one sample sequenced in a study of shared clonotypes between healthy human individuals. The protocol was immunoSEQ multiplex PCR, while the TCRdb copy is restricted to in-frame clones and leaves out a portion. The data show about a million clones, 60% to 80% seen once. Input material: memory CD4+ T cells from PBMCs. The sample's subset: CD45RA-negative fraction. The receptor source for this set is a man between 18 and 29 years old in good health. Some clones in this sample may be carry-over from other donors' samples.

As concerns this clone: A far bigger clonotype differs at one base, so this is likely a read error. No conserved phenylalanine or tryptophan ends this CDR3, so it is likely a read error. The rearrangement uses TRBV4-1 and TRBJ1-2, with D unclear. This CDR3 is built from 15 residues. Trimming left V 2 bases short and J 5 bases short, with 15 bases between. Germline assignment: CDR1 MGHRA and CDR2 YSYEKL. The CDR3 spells CASSQPIQRTYGYTL. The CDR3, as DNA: TGCGCCAGCAGCCAACCTATACAGAGGACGTATGGCTACACCCTC.

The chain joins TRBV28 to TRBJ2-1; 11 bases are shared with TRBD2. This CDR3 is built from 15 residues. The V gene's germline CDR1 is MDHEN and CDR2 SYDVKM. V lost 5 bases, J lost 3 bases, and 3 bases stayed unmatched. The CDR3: CASSTGTSGYNEQFF. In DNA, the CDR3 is TGTGCCAGCAGTACCGGGACTAGCGGCTACAATGAGCAGTTCTTC.

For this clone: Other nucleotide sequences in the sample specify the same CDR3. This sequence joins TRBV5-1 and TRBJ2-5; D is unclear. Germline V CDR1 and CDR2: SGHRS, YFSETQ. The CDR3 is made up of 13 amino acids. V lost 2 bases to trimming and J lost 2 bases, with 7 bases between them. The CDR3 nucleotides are TGCGCCAGCAGCTTCGGCAGACAAGAGACCCAGTACTTC. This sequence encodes CASSFGRQETQYF.

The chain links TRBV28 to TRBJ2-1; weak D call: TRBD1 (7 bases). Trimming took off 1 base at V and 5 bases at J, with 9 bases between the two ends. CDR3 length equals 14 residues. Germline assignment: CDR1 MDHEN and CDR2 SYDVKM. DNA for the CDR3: TGTGCCAGCAGTTTATCAGGGGGGAACAATGAGCAGTTCTTC. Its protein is CASSLSGGNNEQFF.

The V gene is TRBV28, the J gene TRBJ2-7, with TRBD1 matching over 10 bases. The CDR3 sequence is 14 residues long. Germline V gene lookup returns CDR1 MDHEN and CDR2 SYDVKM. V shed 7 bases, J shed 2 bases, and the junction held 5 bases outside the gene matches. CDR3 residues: CASTGTGVAYEQYF. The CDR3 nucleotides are TGTGCCAGCACCGGGACAGGGGTAGCCTACGAGCAGTACTTC.

The CDR3, as DNA: TGTGCCAGCAGTTCCCCTACGGGACTCCAAAACATTCAGTACTTC. It translates to CASSSPTGLQNIQYF. This rearrangement joins TRBV6-6 to TRBJ2-4; possible D gene TRBD2, 6 bases. CDR3 length equals 15 residues. Looked up from germline, CDR1 is MNHNY and CDR2 is SVGAGI (reference sequence). V was pared by 4 bases and J by 5 bases, with 15 bases between.

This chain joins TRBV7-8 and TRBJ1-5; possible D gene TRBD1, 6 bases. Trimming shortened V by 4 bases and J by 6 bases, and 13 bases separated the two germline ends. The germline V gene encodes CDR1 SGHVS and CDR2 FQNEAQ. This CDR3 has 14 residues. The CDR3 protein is CASSSVRGFQPQHF. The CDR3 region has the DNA TGTGCCAGCAGCTCTGTAAGGGGGTTTCAGCCCCAGCATTTT.

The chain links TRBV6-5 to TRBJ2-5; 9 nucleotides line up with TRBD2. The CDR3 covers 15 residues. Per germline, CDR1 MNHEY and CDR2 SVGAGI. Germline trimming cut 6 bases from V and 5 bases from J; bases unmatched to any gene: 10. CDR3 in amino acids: CASRGGGRVGETQYF. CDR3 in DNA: TGTGCCAGCAGAGGCGGCGGGAGGGTCGGGGAGACCCAGTACTTC.

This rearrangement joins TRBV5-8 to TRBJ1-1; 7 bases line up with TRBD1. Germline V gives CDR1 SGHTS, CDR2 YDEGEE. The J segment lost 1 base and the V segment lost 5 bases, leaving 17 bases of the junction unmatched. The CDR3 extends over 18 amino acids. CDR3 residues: CASRQTGFWGLRNTEAFF. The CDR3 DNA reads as TGTGCCAGCAGACAGACAGGGTTTTGGGGCCTGAGGAACACTGAAGCTTTCTTT. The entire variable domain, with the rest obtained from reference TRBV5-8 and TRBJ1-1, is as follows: EAGVTQSPTHLIKTRGQQATLRCSPISGHTSVYWYQQALGLGLQFLLWYDEGEERNRGNFPPRFSGRQFPNYSSELNVNALELEDSALYLCASRQTGFWGLRNTEAFFGQGTRLTVV.

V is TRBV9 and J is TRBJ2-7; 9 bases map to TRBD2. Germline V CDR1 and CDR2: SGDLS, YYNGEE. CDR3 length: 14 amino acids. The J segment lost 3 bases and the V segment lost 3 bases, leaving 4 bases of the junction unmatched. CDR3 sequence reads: CASSAGSGSYEQYF. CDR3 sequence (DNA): TGTGCCAGCAGCGCCGGTAGCGGGAGCTACGAGCAGTACTTC.

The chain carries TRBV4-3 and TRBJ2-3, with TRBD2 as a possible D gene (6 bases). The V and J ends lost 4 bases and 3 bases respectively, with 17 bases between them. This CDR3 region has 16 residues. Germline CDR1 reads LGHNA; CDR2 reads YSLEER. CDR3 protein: CASSPGGGPITDTQYF. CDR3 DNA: TGCGCCAGCAGCCCCGGGGGAGGTCCGATTACAGATACGCAGTATTTT.

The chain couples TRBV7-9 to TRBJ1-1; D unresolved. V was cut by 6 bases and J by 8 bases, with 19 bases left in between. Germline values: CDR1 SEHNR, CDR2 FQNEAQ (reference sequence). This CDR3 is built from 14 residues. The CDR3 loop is CASSHLRAGIEAFF. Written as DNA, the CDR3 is TGTGCCAGCAGTCACCTAAGGGCCGGTATAGAAGCTTTCTTT.

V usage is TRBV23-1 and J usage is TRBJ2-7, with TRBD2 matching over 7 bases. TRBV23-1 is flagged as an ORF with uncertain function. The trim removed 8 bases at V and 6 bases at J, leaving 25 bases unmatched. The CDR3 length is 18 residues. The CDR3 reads CASSSRRTSNSPLGEQYF. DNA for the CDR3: TGCGCCAGCTCAAGTCGTCGGACTAGTAACTCCCCATTGGGCGAGCAGTACTTC.

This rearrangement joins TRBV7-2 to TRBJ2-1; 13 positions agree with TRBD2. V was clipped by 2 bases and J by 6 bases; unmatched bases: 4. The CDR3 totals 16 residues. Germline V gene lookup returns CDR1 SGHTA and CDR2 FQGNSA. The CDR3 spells CASSLRTSGSFNEQFF. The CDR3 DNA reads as TGTGCCAGCAGCTTACGGACTAGCGGGAGTTTCAATGAGCAGTTCTTC.

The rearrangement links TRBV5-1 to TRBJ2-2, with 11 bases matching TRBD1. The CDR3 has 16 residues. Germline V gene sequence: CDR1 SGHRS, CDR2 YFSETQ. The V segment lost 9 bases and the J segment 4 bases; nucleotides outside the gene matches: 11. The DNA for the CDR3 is TGCGCCACAACCCGGCCGGGACAGGGGGGCACCGGGGAGCTGTTTTTT. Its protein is CATTRPGQGGTGELFF.

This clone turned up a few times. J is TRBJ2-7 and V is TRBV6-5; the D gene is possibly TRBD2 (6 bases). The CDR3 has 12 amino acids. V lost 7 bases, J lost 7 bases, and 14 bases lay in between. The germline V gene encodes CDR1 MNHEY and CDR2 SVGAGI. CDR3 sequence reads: CASNGSGREQYF. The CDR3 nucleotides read TGTGCCAGCAATGGTTCAGGGAGGGAGCAGTACTTC.

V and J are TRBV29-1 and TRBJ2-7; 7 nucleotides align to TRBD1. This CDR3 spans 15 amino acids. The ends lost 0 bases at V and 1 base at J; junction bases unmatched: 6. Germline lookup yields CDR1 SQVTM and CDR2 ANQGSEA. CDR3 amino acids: CSVEDYPGGSYEQYF. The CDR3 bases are TGCAGCGTTGAAGATTATCCAGGGGGTTCCTACGAGCAGTACTTC.